These T cell receptor beta chains were read from a single sample in a study of blood T cell repertoires in COVID-19. Libraries were prepared by immunoSEQ multiplex PCR; TCRdb keeps only in-frame clonotypes and omits some of them. The sample lists 150,000 to 200,000 clones, less than 85% occurring once. Source material: PBMCs or T cells enriched from blood (not recorded which). The receptors shown here come from a woman aged 55-69 years with acute COVID-19. Each CDR3 is given with its conserved first and last residue. The order of the fields is V gene, CDR3 protein.

>TRBV7-2
CASSSLYSYNEQFF
>TRBV3-1/TRBV3-2
CASSQDGQGDGYTF
>TRBV7-2
CASSLAGSFEGYTF
>TRBV27
CASSLTSGFPYEQYF
>TRBV9
CASSPRTSGSGNEQFF
>TRBV5-1
CASSLGAAGVGNEQFF
>TRBV30
CAWRPAGGNSNQPQHF
>TRBV4-3
CASSRGRGATDTQYF
>TRBV12-3/TRBV12-4
CASSLSGGYGYTF
>TRBV13
CASSLSTGGINEKLFF
>TRBV27
CASSLFYTPGGGGGNTIYF
>TRBV6-5
CASSYGQGRRYTF
>TRBV28
CASSYGHPNEAFF
>TRBV2
CASFRTGFNEKLFF
>TRBV6-5
CATDPRAGGNNEQFF
>TRBV10-3
CATWPGGAPPDTQYF
>TRBV19
CASSIQGQGKQPQHF
>TRBV4-1
CASSLLRGPSINAEAFF
>TRBV12-3/TRBV12-4
CASSPQGAEAFF
>TRBV19
CASSRTTGTGGDEQFF
>TRBV11-2
CASSPPWPSGGPSTDTQYF
>TRBV19
CASSIWDSFSTNSPLHF
>TRBV7-9
CASSLRSSELQYYGYTF
>TRBV9
CASSVGPSTSGKETQYF
>TRBV5-1
CASSLGQGRSYEQYF
>TRBV7-2
CASSLRTQGTTEAFF
>TRBV10-3
CAISGDRGREKLFF
>TRBV9
CASSVDGTGQGYTF
>TRBV6-6
CASRGLAGGPSYEQYF
>TRBV2
CASRRENYGYTF
>TRBV19
CASRRDTNLGNTIYF
>TRBV28
CASGSEPGLSTNYGYTF
>TRBV7-7
CASSPHRGANEKLFF
>TRBV7-9
CASSLAGKGGSYEQYF
>TRBV12-3/TRBV12-4
CASSLSRYTEAFF
>TRBV23-1
CASRILRQIDQPQHF
>TRBV30
CAWADRTNQPQHF
>TRBV13
CASSATTGEVRNEQFF
>TRBV7-2
CASSLGFGSYNEQFF
>TRBV2
CAGRTGPSGELFF
>TRBV5-1
CASSPPGLATYNEQFF
>TRBV23-1
CASSPLPTMDRAKANYGYTF
>TRBV19
CASSQQGVASHGYTF
>TRBV6-6
CASSTGLANTGELFF
>TRBV12-3/TRBV12-4
CASSQTGSTEAFF
>TRBV29-1
CSVEPGVGANVLTF
>TRBV19
CASSTADGGPQHF
>TRBV6-1
CASSEFGQALSGANVLTF
>TRBV5-1
CASSLDRATNEKLFF